Listed below are T cell receptor beta chains from one sample, sequenced in a study of patients and donors after allogeneic stem cell transplantation. TCRdb redid the calling of the RT-PCR reads with MiXCR, one entry per CDR3 protein. The sample carries some 230,000 distinct CDR3 sequences, approximately 14% recorded once. The sequencing input was blood, either unsorted or a sorted T cell fraction (not recorded which). The receptors shown here come from a human donor who was either an allogeneic HSCT recipient or a stem cell or donor lymphocyte infusion donor (not recorded which). It is not recorded whose cells these are; they may come from a transplant donor. CDR3s include the opening cysteine and the closing phenylalanine or tryptophan. A D gene is named only where the DNA matches it firmly. Clone size is given for some rows only: seen once, a few or many times, or a class if the clone is expanded.

cdr3_aa,cdr3_nt,clone_size,j_call,v_call,d_call
CASSPIGQGGTLQETQYF,TGTGCCAGCAGCCCGATCGGACAGGGGGGGACCCTCCAAGAGACCCAGTACTTC,NA,TRBJ2-5,TRBV11-2,TRBD1
CSVVPAGVNTEAFF,TGCAGCGTTGTCCCCGCAGGGGTAAACACTGAAGCTTTCTTT,NA,TRBJ1-1,TRBV29-1,NA
CASTPGSYEQYF,TGTGCCAGCACCCCGGGTTCCTACGAGCAGTACTTC,NA,TRBJ2-7,TRBV7-9,NA
CASSWERVSNEKLFF,TGTGCCAGCAGTTGGGAAAGGGTCTCTAATGAAAAACTGTTTTTT,NA,TRBJ1-4,TRBV11-2,NA
CASRERTSGRVHEQYF,TGTGCCAGCAGAGAGAGGACTAGCGGGAGGGTCCACGAGCAGTACTTC,NA,TRBJ2-7,TRBV12-3/TRBV12-4,TRBD2
CATSDFTGDTQYF,TGTGCCACCAGTGATTTTACGGGGGATACGCAGTATTTT,NA,TRBJ2-3,TRBV24-1,NA
CSARFSGAALSYEQYF,TGCAGTGCTAGATTCTCCGGGGCCGCCCTCTCCTACGAGCAGTACTTC,many,TRBJ2-7,TRBV20-1,NA
CAWSGLAGSGYEQYF,TGTGCCTGGAGTGGTTTGGCGGGGAGTGGATACGAGCAGTACTTC,NA,TRBJ2-7,TRBV30,NA
CASSYGTAWEEQYF,TGTGCCAGCAGTTATGGGACGGCCTGGGAGGAGCAGTACTTC,NA,TRBJ2-7,TRBV27,NA
CSVLRPSGGKETQYF,TGCAGTGTTCTCCGCCCTAGCGGGGGTAAAGAGACCCAGTACTTC,NA,TRBJ2-5,TRBV20-1,TRBD2
CASSLQEQGFHYGYTF,TGTGCCAGCAGTTTGCAGGAACAGGGCTTTCACTATGGCTACACCTTC,NA,TRBJ1-2,TRBV12-3/TRBV12-4,NA
CASISTRTGTEKLFF,TGTGCCAGTATCAGCACCAGGACAGGGACTGAAAAACTGTTTTTT,NA,TRBJ1-4,TRBV19,TRBD1
CSAHPQDRRNTEAFF,TGCAGTGCCCATCCCCAAGACAGGAGGAACACTGAAGCTTTCTTT,NA,TRBJ1-1,TRBV20-1,NA
CASRWGRGAGANVLTF,TGCGCCAGCAGGTGGGGCAGGGGTGCTGGGGCCAACGTCCTGACTTTC,few,TRBJ2-6,TRBV4-1,NA
CSVEGVLKETQYF,TGCAGCGTTGAAGGTGTCCTAAAAGAGACCCAGTACTTC,few,TRBJ2-5,TRBV29-1,NA
CSVEKGQVGTDTQYF,TGCAGCGTTGAAAAGGGGCAGGTGGGCACAGATACGCAGTATTTT,many,TRBJ2-3,TRBV29-1,NA
CASTRSSLLTYEQYF,TGTGCCAGCACTCGATCTAGCCTCCTCACCTACGAGCAGTACTTC,few,TRBJ2-7,TRBV6-1,NA
CASSLGGAGNTIYF,TGTGCCAGCAGCTTAGGGGGAGCTGGAAACACCATATATTTT,many,TRBJ1-3,TRBV7-9,NA
CATSRDLPGGAIMNEQFF,TGTGCCACCAGCAGAGATCTTCCGGGGGGGGCTATAATGAATGAGCAGTTCTTC,NA,TRBJ2-1,TRBV15,TRBD2
CASSGTGGSEQYF,TGTGCCAGCAGCGGGACAGGGGGTAGCGAGCAGTACTTC,NA,TRBJ2-7,TRBV6-6,TRBD1
CASRPRFGGGVYEQFF,TGTGCCAGCAGGCCTCGGTTTGGCGGGGGGGTGTATGAGCAGTTCTTC,many,TRBJ2-1,TRBV6-1,TRBD2
CATSSRQGYYNEQFF,TGTGCCACCAGCTCCAGACAGGGGTACTACAATGAGCAGTTCTTC,NA,TRBJ2-1,TRBV15,TRBD1
CASSSGRTNEAFF,TGTGCCAGCAGCTCCGGACGTACCAATGAAGCTTTCTTT,many,TRBJ1-1,TRBV7-8,NA
CSAMTGAKNIQYF,TGCAGTGCCATGACAGGGGCCAAAAACATTCAGTACTTC,few,TRBJ2-4,TRBV20-1,TRBD1
CASRSGLAGALTYYEQYF,TGTGCCAGCAGATCGGGACTAGCGGGTGCCCTCACTTACTACGAGCAGTACTTC,many,TRBJ2-7,TRBV6-1,TRBD2
CASSQEPGPGGHEQFF,TGTGCCAGCAGCCAAGAGCCGGGCCCCGGGGGACATGAGCAGTTCTTC,NA,TRBJ2-1,TRBV3-1,NA
CASSRMGSSNEQFF,TGTGCCAGCAGCCGAATGGGGAGTTCCAATGAGCAGTTCTTC,few,TRBJ2-1,TRBV11-3,NA
CASSLGGGGFEQYF,TGTGCCAGCAGCTTGGGAGGGGGCGGGTTCGAGCAGTACTTC,NA,TRBJ2-7,TRBV11-2,NA
CASSVSGTEIQGYTF,TGTGCCAGCAGCGTCTCCGGGACAGAAATCCAGGGCTACACCTTC,NA,TRBJ1-2,TRBV7-9,TRBD1
CSAHSKNIQYF,TGCAGTGCTCATTCCAAAAACATTCAGTACTTC,NA,TRBJ2-4,TRBV20-1,NA
CSARDPGTGDTGELFF,TGCAGTGCTAGAGATCCCGGGACAGGAGACACCGGGGAGCTGTTTTTT,many,TRBJ2-2,TRBV20-1,TRBD1
CASRGDGWNQPQHF,TGTGCCAGCAGGGGGGACGGATGGAATCAGCCCCAGCATTTT,NA,TRBJ1-5,TRBV12-3/TRBV12-4,NA
CASSQGTGGANQPQHF,TGTGCCAGCAGCCAGGGGACAGGGGGGGCCAATCAGCCCCAGCATTTT,few,TRBJ1-5,TRBV3-1,TRBD1
CASSLDLRSSEETQYF,TGTGCCAGCAGCTTGGATCTCAGGAGCTCCGAAGAGACCCAGTACTTC,NA,TRBJ2-5,TRBV5-8,NA
CSASGAGGNADTQYF,TGCAGTGCTAGTGGTGCGGGAGGGAACGCAGATACGCAGTATTTT,many,TRBJ2-3,TRBV20-1,TRBD2
CASSEYLIGTLDYYEQYF,TGTGCCAGCAGTGAGTACTTGATAGGGACCTTGGATTACTACGAGCAGTACTTC,NA,TRBJ2-7,TRBV2,NA
CASSSDEGIWGQPQHF,TGTGCCAGCAGCTCGGACGAGGGGATTTGGGGACAGCCCCAGCATTTT,many,TRBJ1-5,TRBV6-2/TRBV6-3,NA
CASSVVGGVNEQFF,TGTGCCAGCAGCGTTGTGGGAGGCGTGAATGAGCAGTTCTTC,few,TRBJ2-1,TRBV9,NA
CASRAGTDYGYTF,TGTGCCAGCAGAGCCGGGACAGACTATGGCTACACCTTC,NA,TRBJ1-2,TRBV2,TRBD1
CATSRDRRISGNTIYF,TGTGCCACCAGCAGAGATCGACGGATCTCTGGAAACACCATATATTTT,NA,TRBJ1-3,TRBV15,NA
CSASLGPPDEQYF,TGCAGTGCTTCCCTCGGACCCCCCGACGAGCAGTACTTC,NA,TRBJ2-7,TRBV20-1,NA
CASSDRGGTGELFF,TGTGCCAGCAGTGACAGGGGAGGGACCGGGGAGCTGTTTTTT,NA,TRBJ2-2,TRBV6-4,TRBD2
CASSLRPTDIEAFF,TGTGCCAGCAGCTTAAGGCCCACGGACATTGAAGCTTTCTTT,NA,TRBJ1-1,TRBV11-1,NA